These 12 T cell receptor beta chains came from one sample sequenced in a study of blood T cell repertoires in COVID-19. Measured with immunoSEQ multiplex PCR; TCRdb has only the in-frame clones, and not every one. This table has tens of thousands of clones, around 90% appearing once. Sequenced sample: peripheral blood. The receptors originated from a human donor with active COVID-19. The donor label of this sample is uncertain.

In nucleotides, the CDR3 is TGTGCCAGTAGTATGTCTAGCGGGGACTCCTACGAGCAGTACTTC. Its protein is CASSMSSGDSYEQYF. The V and J genes are TRBV19 and TRBJ2-7; 9 bases agree with TRBD2. The CDR3 sequence is 15 residues long. Trimming took 3 bases from V and 0 from J; bases not matched to a gene: 3. Germline V gene data show CDR1 as LNHDA and CDR2 as SQIVND (reference sequence).

This clone was seen a single time. The chain uses TRBV5-1 and TRBJ2-1, with D possibly being TRBD2 (6 bases). The V gene lost 3 bases and the J gene lost 0 bases, with 13 bases spanning the gap. The CDR3 contains 16 residues. Germline CDR1 and CDR2: SGHRS and YFSETQ. CDR3 DNA: TGCGCCAGCAGCTCCCTCCCCGGGAGCTCCTACAATGAGCAGTTCTTC. It specifies CASSSLPGSSYNEQFF.

The CDR3 region is CASSPPRQPQHF. CDR3 nucleotide sequence: TGTGCCAGCAGTCCCCCGCGTCAGCCCCAGCATTTT. The chain is built from TRBV28 and TRBJ1-5; D is undetermined. CDR1 is MDHEN, CDR2 SYDVKM, per germline. CDR3 length: 12 amino acids. V gave up 5 bases and J gave up 6 bases, with 8 bases separating them.

The chain recombines TRBV4-1 with TRBJ1-4; D is unresolved. V was trimmed by 1 base and J by 2 bases, leaving 8 bases between them. The CDR3 runs to 15 residues. Germline CDR1 reads MGHRA; CDR2 reads YSYEKL. CDR3 bases: TGCGCCAGCAGCCAAGCAGGATACACTAATGAAAAACTGTTTTTT. Amino acid sequence: CASSQAGYTNEKLFF.

This clone appeared a single time. V is TRBV5-1 and J is TRBJ2-3; TRBD1 matches 10 bases. The junction had 7 bases not matched to a gene; V was cut back by 6 bases and J by 3 bases. The CDR3 length is 15 residues. Germline CDR1 is SGHRS and CDR2 is YFSETQ. CDR3 coding DNA: TGCGCCAGCAACCTTGGACAGGGGGATACAGATACGCAGTATTTT. Its translation is CASNLGQGDTDTQYF.

Only a few counts were recorded for this clone. The J gene is TRBJ2-3, the V gene TRBV2; D unresolved. There are 12 residues in the CDR3. The V gene lost 2 bases and the J gene lost 5 bases, with 5 bases spanning the gap. Germline V gene data show CDR1 as SNHLY and CDR2 as FYNNEI. The chain's CDR3 is CASSESGDTQYF. In DNA form, the CDR3 reads TGTGCCAGCAGTGAATCGGGAGATACGCAGTATTTT.

This chain links TRBV7-8 with TRBJ2-2, with 8 bases identical to TRBD1. Trimming cost V 7 bases and J 3 bases; bases outside gene matches: 7. The CDR3 length is 15 residues. Germline V gene lookup returns CDR1 SGHVS and CDR2 FQNEAQ. CDR3 protein: CASTLDRGDTGELFF. For the CDR3, the DNA is TGTGCCAGCACCCTCGACAGGGGTGACACCGGGGAGCTGTTTTTT.

This chain links TRBV6-6 with TRBJ2-7, with D possibly being TRBD2 (5 bases). The CDR3 is 13 residues long. Germline V gives CDR1 MNHNY, CDR2 SVGAGI (reference sequence). With 9 bases removed from V and 0 bases from J, the gap between germline ends came to 12 bases. Here the CDR3 DNA reads TGTGCCAGTTTCGAAAGCGGCTCCTACGAGCAGTACTTC. Translated: CASFESGSYEQYF.

The chain is built from TRBV28 and TRBJ2-3; no reliable D call. The CDR3 is 11 amino acids. In germline, CDR1 is MDHEN, CDR2 SYDVKM. V lost 5 bases and J lost 6, with 6 bases in between. CDR3 amino acids: CASSTGDTQYF. CDR3 nucleotides: TGTGCCAGCAGTACCGGGGATACGCAGTATTTT.

V and J are TRBV5-1 and TRBJ1-1, with D uncertain. Trimming pared 4 bases from V and 1 base from J, leaving 8 bases between. This CDR3 contains 13 residues. Germline CDR1 is SGHRS and CDR2 is YFSETQ. CDR3 amino acids: CASSPRANTEAFF. In nucleotides, the CDR3 is TGCGCCAGCAGCCCGCGAGCGAACACTGAAGCTTTCTTT.

The rearrangement uses TRBV6-5 and TRBJ1-5; D gene unclear. The germline V gene has CDR1 MNHEY and CDR2 SVGAGI. Trimming pared 6 bases from V and 3 bases from J, leaving 15 bases between. The CDR3 has 15 amino acids. The CDR3 nucleotides are TGTGCCAGCAGCCGGGTCCCCGGCTCCAATCAGCCCCAGCATTTT. Amino acids: CASSRVPGSNQPQHF.

With respect to this clone: Other nucleotide sequences from this sample produce the same CDR3. V and J are TRBV2 and TRBJ1-5; TRBD1 might be the D (5 bases). V dropped 6 bases and J dropped 4 bases, with 13 bases sitting between them. The germline gives CDR1 SNHLY, CDR2 FYNNEI. The CDR3 loop spans 14 amino acids. CDR3 in DNA: TGTGCCAGCAGCGGGACGGGGGGGAATCAGCCCCAGCATTTT. This codes for CASSGTGGNQPQHF.